A selection of T cell receptor beta chains follows, all from one sample in a study of OX40 agonist ivuxolimab in advanced cancers. Libraries were prepared by immunoSEQ multiplex PCR; TCRdb keeps only in-frame clonotypes and omits some of them. The sample shows over 25,000 clones, 80% to 85% of them seen only once. The source was CD4+ or CD8+ T cells sorted from blood, collected in a trial of the OX40 agonist ivuxolimab. The origin of the receptors is an adult with an advanced solid tumor such as melanoma, head and neck, liver or kidney cancer. CDR3s include the opening cysteine and the closing phenylalanine or tryptophan. Fields, in order: clone size, J gene, V gene, CDR3 protein. Size values are once, few and many counts, or a class for expanded clones, and some rows have none.

-,TRBJ2-7,TRBV4-1,CASSQGGTGVYEQYF
once,TRBJ1-1,TRBV4-1,CASSHTGVTEAFF
-,TRBJ2-7,TRBV30,CAWSPLGQGLSGYEQYF
-,TRBJ2-7,TRBV19,CASSIGASGPYEQYF
once,TRBJ1-6,TRBV10-3,CAISESQGYSYNSPLHF
-,TRBJ2-2,TRBV5-6,CASSSLAGELFF
-,TRBJ2-7,TRBV9,CASSVGVDYEQYF
-,TRBJ2-1,TRBV19,CASSIASGHYNEQFF
-,TRBJ1-3,TRBV2,CASRTVQGARRNTIYF
once,TRBJ2-5,TRBV6-5,CASSLGDRIPGETQYF
-,TRBJ2-3,TRBV5-6,CASSFPSGTVDTQYF
-,TRBJ2-1,TRBV25-1,CASSDSPEWQFF
-,TRBJ2-6,TRBV7-3,CASSFYSHSGANVLTF
-,TRBJ1-3,TRBV5-6,CASSLGLSSGNTIYF
-,TRBJ2-7,TRBV28,CASSFFREGNEQYF
-,TRBJ2-7,TRBV29-1,CSVETGALSSYEQYF
-,TRBJ1-2,TRBV4-2,CASSQETDYYGYTF
-,TRBJ2-5,TRBV30,CAGVITWTQYF
-,TRBJ2-3,TRBV13,CASSLGLGTDTQYF
few,TRBJ2-7,TRBV6-1,CASSEIAGGPFSPEQYF
once,TRBJ1-2,TRBV5-8,CASSLDRVNYGYTF
-,TRBJ1-4,TRBV15,CATSSRRDGNEKLFF
-,TRBJ1-4,TRBV7-9,CASSLEARLKNEKLFF
-,TRBJ2-2,TRBV28,CASSPIGVEHTGELFF
-,TRBJ2-1,TRBV19,CASSIASGPYNEQFF
-,TRBJ1-6,TRBV9,CASSSGANSPLHF
-,TRBJ2-1,TRBV5-4,CASSFLAGHNEQFF
-,TRBJ2-1,TRBV9,CASSSSGGPYNEQFF
once,TRBJ2-1,TRBV27,CASILGARSFF
few,TRBJ1-5,TRBV5-4,CASSSHDREGNQPQHF
medium-sized,TRBJ2-1,TRBV30,CAWSVSGGSEQFF
-,TRBJ1-5,TRBV6-5,CASSPGVGQPQHF
-,TRBJ1-6,TRBV5-6,CASSQEEQPTSPLHF
few,TRBJ1-4,TRBV11-2,CASSLGRQTNEKLFF
-,TRBJ2-7,TRBV9,CASSSRQDSYEQYF
-,TRBJ1-2,TRBV5-4,CASRPQGYGYTF
-,TRBJ2-3,TRBV5-1,CASSLFFSGTSGSDTQYF
-,TRBJ1-2,TRBV6-5,CASSYAAGEDYGYTF
-,TRBJ2-7,TRBV21-1,CASRNSPHEQYF
-,TRBJ2-2,TRBV27,CASSSEIGGYTGELFF
-,TRBJ2-5,TRBV19,CASSIIQGRETQYF
-,TRBJ2-2,TRBV5-1,CASSLGTGVGGELFF
-,TRBJ2-1,TRBV28,CASSLNVNEQFF
-,TRBJ2-5,TRBV4-1,CASSPRPGTGGETQYF
-,TRBJ2-7,TRBV28,CASRSLAEGPLYEQYF
-,TRBJ1-3,TRBV13,CASSSVVFSGNTIYF